The entry below describes one TCR beta chain. Libraries were prepared by immunoSEQ multiplex PCR; TCRdb keeps only in-frame clonotypes and omits some of them. The repertoire holds 30,000 to 45,000 clones, with about 87% as singletons. This sample stems from a study of OX40 agonist ivuxolimab in advanced cancers. Background on the study: At doses from 0.01 to 10 mg/kg, patients were given intravenous ivuxolimab every 2 weeks.

CDR3 size: 15 residues. Germline V gives CDR1 SGHTA, CDR2 FQGNSA. The J segment lost 3 bases and the V segment lost 0 bases, leaving 5 bases of the junction unmatched. The rearrangement links TRBV7-2 to TRBJ2-7, with 7 bases that match TRBD1. Sequencing was performed on CD4+ or CD8+ T cells sorted from blood, taken in a trial of the OX40 agonist ivuxolimab. The clonotype comes from an adult with an advanced solid tumor such as melanoma, head and neck, liver or kidney cancer. The chain's CDR3 is CASSLAGGQNYEQYF. The CDR3 DNA is TGTGCCAGCAGCTTAGCTGGGGGACAGAACTACGAGCAGTACTTC. Looking up the rest from reference TRBV7-2 and TRBJ2-7 gives the full variable domain: GAGVSQSPSNKVTEKGKDVELRCDPISGHTALYWYRQSLGQGLEFLIYFQGNSAPDKSGLPSDRFSAERTGGSVSTLTIQRTQQEDSAVYLCASSLAGGQNYEQYFGPGTRLTVT.